The TCR beta chain described here comes from a study of blood T cell repertoires in COVID-19. As for the study in general: Acute and convalescent COVID-19 specimens originated in the United States, Italy and Spain. Sample material is recorded as cDNA or gDNA derived from T cells, B-cell-depleted T cells, or PBMCs.

Per the original methods: Reference gene primer amplification yielded estimated nucleated cell counts. Here immunoSEQ multiplex PCR was the method, and the copy in TCRdb shows in-frame clones only, minus some. That table supplies the V and J calls and clone size; D and trimming were determined from the DNA. The data show 250,000 or so clones, 75% to 85% seen once. The CDR3 is 13 amino acids. The J segment lost 2 bases and the V segment lost 8 bases, leaving 5 bases of the junction unmatched. The germline CDR1 and CDR2 sequences are MNHEY and SMNVEV (reference sequence). The material sequenced was peripheral blood. V gene TRBV27 combines with J gene TRBJ2-7; the match to TRBD2 covers 8 bases. This sequence originates from a man aged 35-49 years who had recovered from COVID-19. CDR3 in DNA: TGTGCCAGCGGTCGGGAGGGACCCTACGAGCAGTACTTC. It is translated as CASGREGPYEQYF.